One sample yielded the 10 T cell receptor beta chains listed below, sequenced in a study of PD-L1 blockade in urothelial cancer. As to time point: peripheral blood 6 weeks after treatment start. Profiled with immunoSEQ multiplex PCR; TCRdb holds only in-frame clones, not every one. The data hold about 48,000 clones, with about 82% observed a single time. Sequences were derived from PBMCs, sampled around atezolizumab (anti-PD-L1) treatment. All receptors derive from a man in his 70s with urothelial cancer.

A single count supports this clone. The chain couples TRBV28 to TRBJ2-7; the match to TRBD1 covers 10 bases. The CDR3 sequence is 16 residues long. V was pared by 5 bases and J by 3 bases, with 10 bases of the junction left unmatched. Germline V lookup: CDR1 MDHEN, CDR2 SYDVKM. The CDR3 region has the DNA TGTGCCAGCAGTACCGGACAGGGGGAAGTTGACTACGAGCAGTACTTC. Protein: CASSTGQGEVDYEQYF.

V and J are TRBV11-2 and TRBJ2-5; 7 bases are a match to TRBD2. Unmatched junction bases numbered 15, after V lost 5 bases and J lost 9 bases. Germline V gene sequence: CDR1 SGHAT, CDR2 FQNNGV. CDR3 length equals 15 residues. Written as DNA, the CDR3 is TGTGCCAGCAGCGCGACTGGGACTACCCAATGGGCCCAGTACTTC. This gives the protein CASSATGTTQWAQYF.

The V and J genes are TRBV7-2 and TRBJ2-1, with D possibly TRBD2 on 7 matching bases. The CDR3 covers 14 residues. Trimming stripped 5 bases from V and 3 bases from J, with 11 bases between. Germline values: CDR1 SGHTA, CDR2 FQGNSA. The CDR3 DNA follows: TGTGCCAGCAGCACAGGGAGGGGCTACAATGAGCAGTTCTTC. The encoded protein is CASSTGRGYNEQFF.

This clone showed up just once. The chain recombines TRBV7-8 with TRBJ2-7, with D hard to call. The CDR3 spans 14 residues. CDR1 and CDR2 from the germline V gene are SGHVS and FQNEAQ. Trimming stripped 1 base from V and 2 bases from J, with 9 bases between. The CDR3 spells CASSLGRFAYEQYF. The CDR3 bases are TGTGCCAGCAGCTTAGGCAGGTTCGCCTACGAGCAGTACTTC.

This clone turned up a few times. The chain joins TRBV27 to TRBJ2-1, with D tentatively TRBD1 (6 bases). Germline-derived CDR1 and CDR2 are MNHEY and SMNVEV (reference sequence). The CDR3 extends over 12 amino acids. V gave up 6 bases and J gave up 15 bases, with 18 bases separating them. CDR3 residues: CASSPGVGAGFF. CDR3 nucleotide sequence: TGTGCCAGCAGCCCCGGGGTGGGGGCCGGGTTCTTC.

The V and J genes are TRBV5-4 and TRBJ2-1; no definite D call. The germline CDR1 and CDR2 sequences are SGHNT and YYREEE (reference sequence). The CDR3 covers 15 residues. Trimming took off 2 bases at V and 2 bases at J, with 11 bases between the two ends. This CDR3 reads CASSFSLVAYNEQFF. The DNA for the CDR3 is TGTGCCAGCAGCTTTTCCCTTGTTGCCTACAATGAGCAGTTCTTC.

This chain joins TRBV11-2 and TRBJ2-7, with a possible D match to TRBD1 (6 bases). This CDR3 has 14 amino acids. Germline lookup yields CDR1 SGHAT and CDR2 FQNNGV. The germline V and J ends were trimmed by 4 bases and 0 bases, with 10 bases remaining between them. CDR3 amino acids: CASSSDRNSYEQYF. Written as DNA, the CDR3 is TGTGCCAGCAGCTCAGACAGGAACTCCTACGAGCAGTACTTC.

The genes are TRBV5-1 and TRBJ1-4; 9 nucleotides align to TRBD1. Germline V gene lookup returns CDR1 SGHRS and CDR2 YFSETQ. The CDR3 extends over 15 amino acids. The junction had 3 bases not matched to a gene; V was cut back by 2 bases and J by 4 bases. Written as DNA, the CDR3 is TGCGCCAGCAGCTTCGGACAGGGGCGTAATGAAAAACTGTTTTTT. This encodes CASSFGQGRNEKLFF.

The CDR3 reads CASSLDEGQANTEAFF. CDR3 sequence (DNA): TGTGCCAGCAGCTTGGACGAGGGACAGGCGAACACTGAAGCTTTCTTT. The chain joins TRBV5-4 to TRBJ1-1, with TRBD1 matching 8 bases. Germline lookup yields CDR1 SGHNT and CDR2 YYREEE (reference sequence). V trimming: 0 bases; J trimming: 1 base; junction bases outside the gene matches: 5. This CDR3 is 16 amino acids long.

The chain recombines TRBV11-3 with TRBJ2-1; D unresolved. The germline gives CDR1 SGHNT, CDR2 YENEEA. Trimming shortened V by 2 bases and J by 0 bases, and 11 bases separated the two germline ends. The length of the CDR3 is 16 residues. CDR3 nucleotide sequence: TGTGCCAGCAGCTTAAACTCCCCGTACTCCTACAATGAGCAGTTCTTC. Its protein is CASSLNSPYSYNEQFF.